The entry that follows covers one TCR beta chain sequence. The CDR3 has 14 residues. Trimming took 4 bases from V and 0 from J, leaving 11 bases between them. Germline CDR1 GTSNPN, CDR2 SVGIG (reference sequence). The authors' processing: Scientists estimated how many nucleated cells there were by amplifying reference gene primers. The repertoire was sequenced with immunoSEQ multiplex PCR; TCRdb's copy has only in-frame clones and lacks some. V and J calls and clone size are given by that table; D and trimming were obtained from the DNA. The table lists 20,000 to 25,000 clones, roughly 84% of them singletons. The sample belongs to a study of blood T cell repertoires in COVID-19. Study context: Acute and convalescent COVID-19 samples came from the United States, Italy and Spain. T cells, B-cell-depleted T cells, or PBMCs supplied cDNA or gDNA.

This TCR derives from a man at least 80 years old with active or convalescent COVID-19. Sequencing was performed on peripheral blood. The V and J genes are TRBV30 and TRBJ2-3; maybe TRBD2 (5 bases). The CDR3 sequence is CAWMHGVSTDTQYF. The CDR3 nucleotides are TGTGCCTGGATGCACGGGGTTAGCACAGATACGCAGTATTTT.